These 30 T cell receptor beta chains share one sample of origin, sequenced in a study of cytomegalovirus exposure and HLA in healthy donors. The primer mix had 60 Vbeta and 13 Jbeta primers. Measured with immunoSEQ multiplex PCR; TCRdb has only the in-frame clones, and not every one. The sample yields roughly 120,000 clones, around three quarters seen once. Input material: PBMCs. The receptors were gathered from a woman in her fifties or sixties in good health and CMV-seropositive.

The V gene is TRBV29-1, the J gene TRBJ2-5, with TRBD1 matching over 8 bases. Germline CDR1 SQVTM, CDR2 ANQGSEA. CDR3 length: 14 amino acids. Losses at the gene ends were 7 bases for V and 5 bases for J; bases not matched to a gene: 12. CDR3 residues: CSGRRTGLRETQYF. The DNA of the CDR3 is TGCAGCGGTCGGCGGACAGGGTTACGGGAGACCCAGTACTTC.

Turning to this clone: A read error may account for a junction end that differs from germline. The chain employs TRBV7-9 and TRBJ2-3; 7 nucleotides line up with TRBD1. Germline-derived CDR1 and CDR2 are SEHNR and FQNEAQ (reference sequence). CDR3 length: 15 amino acids. The CDR3 nucleotides read TGTTCCAGCAGCTTAGGGACAGCCCCTTCAGATACGCAGTATTTT. It specifies CSSSLGTAPSDTQYF.

The chain uses TRBV29-1 and TRBJ1-2, with 7 bases matching TRBD1. Germline values: CDR1 SQVTM, CDR2 ANQGSEA. The CDR3 loop spans 12 amino acids. The V and J ends lost 7 bases and 6 bases, in that order; junction bases with no gene match: 8. The CDR3, as DNA: TGCAGCGGACAACTGACAGGGCATGGCTACACCTTC. The encoded protein is CSGQLTGHGYTF.

The chain combines TRBV6-6 with TRBJ2-6; D is uncertain. V lost 4 bases and J 0 bases, leaving 7 bases between the germline ends. Per the germline V gene, CDR1 is MNHNY and CDR2 is SVGAGI (reference sequence). This CDR3 has 15 residues. The CDR3 DNA is TGTGCCAGCAGTTTCCCTACCTCTGGGGCCAACGTCCTGACTTTC. Encoded protein: CASSFPTSGANVLTF.

V usage is TRBV27 and J usage is TRBJ1-6; D is unclear. The CDR3 loop spans 15 amino acids. The V end was cut by 0 bases, the J end by 10 bases, with 13 bases between. Looked up from germline, CDR1 is MNHEY and CDR2 is SMNVEV (reference sequence). In DNA form, the CDR3 reads TGTGCCAGCAGTTTATCCGCCGGGCCGGGGTCACCCCTCCACTTT. Amino acids: CASSLSAGPGSPLHF.

The J gene is TRBJ1-1, the V gene TRBV5-1; D perhaps matches TRBD1 (6 bases). Trimming shortened V by 5 bases and J by 6 bases, and 17 bases separated the two germline ends. The CDR3 sequence is 14 residues long. Germline lookup yields CDR1 SGHRS and CDR2 YFSETQ. CDR3 in DNA: TGCGCCAGCAGGATGACCACAGGGTTCGCTGAAGCTTTCTTT. Its protein is CASRMTTGFAEAFF.

This chain joins TRBV5-5 and TRBJ2-7, with D perhaps TRBD2 (5 bases). Germline V gene data show CDR1 as SGHKS and CDR2 as YYEKEE (reference sequence). This CDR3 spans 14 amino acids. The germline V and J ends were trimmed by 0 bases and 2 bases, with 9 bases remaining between them. This CDR3 is CASSLVLVTYEQYF. The CDR3 DNA reads as TGTGCCAGCAGCTTGGTACTAGTTACCTACGAGCAGTACTTC.

This rearrangement joins TRBV28 to TRBJ1-5, with TRBD1 matching 10 bases. Germline V gene sequence: CDR1 MDHEN, CDR2 SYDVKM. The V gene end was trimmed by 6 bases and the J gene end by 5 bases; junction bases not matched to a gene: 4. The CDR3 is made up of 14 amino acids. The CDR3 reads CASSQDRGDQPQHF. For the CDR3, the DNA is TGTGCCAGCAGCCAGGACAGGGGGGATCAGCCCCAGCATTTT.

The gene calls are TRBV5-4 and TRBJ2-5, with D tentatively TRBD2 (5 bases). V was shortened by 0 bases and J by 1 base, with 10 bases between the two germline ends. Germline loops: CDR1 SGHNT, CDR2 YYREEE (reference sequence). This CDR3 has 15 residues. The CDR3 DNA follows: TGTGCCAGCAGCTTGGGGCCCAGCGGCCAAGAGACCCAGTACTTC. It yields the protein CASSLGPSGQETQYF.

The genes are TRBV7-2 and TRBJ2-7; 8 bases map to TRBD2. J was trimmed by 3 bases and V by 3 bases; bases with no gene match: 1. The CDR3 is made up of 13 amino acids. Germline lookup yields CDR1 SGHTA and CDR2 FQGNSA. CDR3 amino acids: CASSLGLVYEQYF. The CDR3 DNA reads as TGTGCCAGCAGCTTGGGACTAGTCTACGAGCAGTACTTC. Full variable domain (remainder filled in from reference TRBV7-2 and TRBJ2-7): GAGVSQSPSNKVTEKGKDVELRCDPISGHTALYWYRQSLGQGLEFLIYFQGNSAPDKSGLPSDRFSAERTGGSVSTLTIQRTQQEDSAVYLCASSLGLVYEQYFGPGTRLTVT.

The V gene is TRBV7-9, the J gene TRBJ2-7, with TRBD2 identical over 12 bases. The V gene's germline CDR1 is SEHNR and CDR2 FQNEAQ (reference sequence). The CDR3 sequence is 17 residues long. Trimming removed 5 bases from V and 0 bases from J; junction bases left unmatched: 8. CDR3 DNA sequence: TGTGCCAGCAGCCTAAGGACTAGCGGGACCAGCTCCTACGAGCAGTACTTC. Translating gives CASSLRTSGTSSYEQYF.

This chain links TRBV25-1 with TRBJ1-1; 8 bases match TRBD1. The J segment lost 0 bases and the V segment lost 6 bases, leaving 6 bases of the junction unmatched. Germline V lookup: CDR1 MGHDK, CDR2 SYGVNS. The CDR3 has 15 amino acids. The CDR3: CASSRDRGLNTEAFF. As DNA, the CDR3 is TGTGCCAGCAGCCGAGACAGGGGATTGAACACTGAAGCTTTCTTT. Full variable domain (outside the CDR3, taken from reference TRBV25-1 and TRBJ1-1): EADIYQTPRYLVIGTGKKITLECSQTMGHDKMYWYQQDPGMELHLIHYSYGVNSTEKGDLSSESTVSRIRTEHFPLTLESARPSHTSQYLCASSRDRGLNTEAFFGQGTRLTVV.

This chain links TRBV7-2 with TRBJ1-2; D perhaps matches TRBD1 (5 bases). CDR3 length: 14 amino acids. Germline-derived CDR1 and CDR2 are SGHTA and FQGNSA. V was pared by 3 bases and J by 4 bases, with 12 bases between. This chain's CDR3 is CASSFAGKGYGYTF. The DNA of the CDR3 is TGTGCCAGCAGCTTTGCAGGGAAGGGCTATGGCTACACCTTC.

The CDR3 nucleotides read TGTGCCAGCAGCTCAACTTGGACAGGGGGCTTTGGCTACACCTTC. It is translated as CASSSTWTGGFGYTF. The V call is TRBV7-2, the J call TRBJ1-2; 11 bases line up with TRBD1. The CDR3 loop spans 15 amino acids. Trimming took 4 bases from V and 7 from J; bases not matched to a gene: 8. Germline CDR1 SGHTA, CDR2 FQGNSA.

The genes are TRBV5-4 and TRBJ2-1; possibly TRBD1 for D (6 bases). Per the germline V gene, CDR1 is SGHNT and CDR2 is YYREEE (reference sequence). Trimming pared 0 bases from V and 2 bases from J, leaving 9 bases between. The CDR3 spans 15 residues. CDR3: CASSLGQDPYNEQFF. CDR3 nucleotide sequence: TGTGCCAGCAGCTTGGGACAGGACCCCTACAATGAGCAGTTCTTC. The complete variable domain, with remaining parts taken from reference TRBV5-4 and TRBJ2-1, reads ETGVTQSPTHLIKTRGQQVTLRCSSQSGHNTVSWYQQALGQGPQFIFQYYREEENGRGNFPPRFSGLQFPNYSSELNVNALELDDSALYLCASSLGQDPYNEQFFGPGTRLTVL.

CDR3 protein: CASSIYTDSPLHF. CDR3 DNA: TGTGCCAGTAGTATTTACACAGATTCACCCCTCCACTTT. This chain uses TRBV19 with TRBJ1-6; D unclear. Germline V lookup: CDR1 LNHDA, CDR2 SQIVND (reference sequence). Between the trimmed V and J ends, which lost 3 bases and 8 bases, there was a span of 8 bases. The CDR3 spans 13 residues.

This clone was observed a handful of times. The chain joins TRBV2 to TRBJ1-3, with D perhaps TRBD1 (6 bases). From germline, CDR1 is SNHLY and CDR2 FYNNEI. CDR3 size: 14 residues. Trimming pared 6 bases from V and 0 bases from J, leaving 9 bases between. The CDR3 coding sequence is TGTGCCAGCAGCGAGGACAGCTCTGGAAACACCATATATTTT. Its protein is CASSEDSSGNTIYF.

This sequence joins TRBV11-2 and TRBJ1-2; D may be TRBD1 (5 bases). Per the germline V gene, CDR1 is SGHAT and CDR2 is FQNNGV. The CDR3 extends over 13 amino acids. The V gene lost 3 bases and the J gene lost 4 bases, with 9 bases spanning the gap. CDR3 sequence reads: CASSFGTGYGYTF. As DNA, the CDR3 is TGTGCCAGCAGCTTCGGGACTGGCTATGGCTACACCTTC.

J is TRBJ1-5 and V is TRBV27; D is undetermined. The CDR3 is 13 residues long. Trimming cost V 7 bases and J 7 bases, with 14 bases left between them. CDR1 and CDR2 (germline): MNHEY, SMNVEV (reference sequence). The CDR3, as DNA: TGTGCCAGCACAGGAGGGTTTGGCCAGCCCCAGCATTTT. Protein sequence: CASTGGFGQPQHF.

The chain carries TRBV4-3 and TRBJ1-2; D call uncertain. The CDR3 consists of 16 residues. Germline CDR1 and CDR2: LGHNA and YSLEER. Trimming removed 0 bases from V and 6 bases from J, with 17 bases in between. CDR3 sequence reads: CASSQDSSARGDGYTF. CDR3 bases: TGCGCCAGCAGCCAAGATAGCTCGGCCCGGGGAGATGGCTACACCTTC.

This clone was found once. V gene TRBV11-2 combines with J gene TRBJ2-1, with a possible D match to TRBD2 (5 bases). CDR1 and CDR2 (germline): SGHAT, FQNNGV. This CDR3 has 16 residues. V lost 0 bases and J 3 bases, leaving 12 bases between the germline ends. The CDR3: CASSLEKLVNYNEQFF. The CDR3 DNA sequence: TGTGCCAGCAGCTTAGAAAAACTAGTGAACTACAATGAGCAGTTCTTC.

V usage is TRBV6-6 and J usage is TRBJ1-2; 12 nucleotides match TRBD1. Germline CDR1 is MNHNY and CDR2 is SVGAGI (reference sequence). Trimming cost V 6 bases and J 6 bases; bases outside gene matches: 8. The CDR3 is 15 residues long. The CDR3, as DNA: TGTGCCAGCAGACTTACCGGGACAGGGGGCGATGGCTACACCTTC. Protein sequence: CASRLTGTGGDGYTF.

This clone has just one count. V gene TRBV4-1 combines with J gene TRBJ1-2; D gene uncertain. The CDR3 loop spans 14 amino acids. V gave up 2 bases and J gave up 4 bases, with 11 bases separating them. Germline CDR1 MGHRA, CDR2 YSYEKL. CDR3: CASSQKTTVYGYTF. The DNA for the CDR3 is TGCGCCAGCAGCCAAAAGACAACTGTCTATGGCTACACCTTC.

The chain employs TRBV12-5 and TRBJ2-2; maybe TRBD1 (7 bases). Per the germline V gene, CDR1 is LGHNT and CDR2 is FRNRAP. The CDR3 runs to 17 residues. Trimming pared 2 bases from V and 6 bases from J, leaving 19 bases between. CDR3 in DNA: TGTGCTAGTGGTTTGCTTGCGGGGACAGCGGCCGCCGGGGAGCTGTTTTTT. Its protein is CASGLLAGTAAAGELFF.

The J gene is TRBJ1-1, the V gene TRBV19; 10 bases line up with TRBD1. Germline V gives CDR1 LNHDA, CDR2 SQIVND (reference sequence). The CDR3 contains 14 residues. The V and J ends lost 1 base and 5 bases, in that order; junction bases with no gene match: 1. The CDR3 here is CASSIGTGGTEAFF. For the CDR3, the DNA is TGTGCCAGTAGTATAGGGACAGGGGGAACTGAAGCTTTCTTT.

This chain links TRBV9 with TRBJ2-7; unclear D gene. CDR1 is SGDLS and CDR2 is YYNGEE in the germline V gene. This CDR3 comprises 13 residues. V shed 4 bases and J shed 0 bases, with 8 bases lying between them. The CDR3 loop reads CASSPRSSYEQYF. CDR3 bases: TGTGCCAGCAGCCCCCGGAGCTCCTACGAGCAGTACTTC.

The CDR3 loop is CASSLTGSLGYTF. In nucleotides, the CDR3 is TGTGCCAGCAGCTTGACAGGGTCTCTCGGCTACACCTTC. V is TRBV5-5 and J is TRBJ1-2, with D possibly TRBD1 on 6 matching bases. Trimming left V 1 base short and J 8 bases short, with 12 bases between. Germline loops: CDR1 SGHKS, CDR2 YYEKEE (reference sequence). The CDR3 is made up of 13 amino acids.

Comment on this clone: At one of its ends the junction is not consistent with the germline gene, which may arise from a read error. The CDR3 coding sequence is TGTTCCAGCAGCTTATACGGGGGAGGGCCCCAAGAGACCCAGTACTTC. Protein: CSSSLYGGGPQETQYF. The chain joins TRBV7-9 to TRBJ2-5; the match to TRBD2 covers 7 bases. The V gene's germline CDR1 is SEHNR and CDR2 FQNEAQ (reference sequence). CDR3 length: 16 amino acids. Full variable domain (missing parts from reference TRBV7-9 and TRBJ2-5): DTGVSQNPRHKITKRGQNVTFRCDPISEHNRLYWYRQTLGQGPEFLTYFQNEAQLEKSRLLSDRFSAERPKGSFSTLEIQRTEQGDSAMYLCSSSLYGGGPQETQYFGPGTRLLVL.

The gene calls are TRBV4-1 and TRBJ2-5; possible D gene TRBD1, 7 bases. Per germline, CDR1 MGHRA and CDR2 YSYEKL. The CDR3 totals 15 residues. Trimming shortened V by 4 bases and J by 2 bases, and 14 bases separated the two germline ends. In nucleotides, the CDR3 is TGCGCCAGCAGCCTCGTCCCAGGGGGGCAAGAGACCCAGTACTTC. This translates into CASSLVPGGQETQYF.

Comment on this clone: The sample contains more than one DNA sequence encoding this CDR3. The chain combines TRBV5-1 with TRBJ1-2, with 8 bases fitting TRBD1. CDR1 SGHRS and CDR2 YFSETQ come from the germline V gene. This CDR3 has 15 residues. The V segment lost 4 bases and the J segment 0 bases; nucleotides outside the gene matches: 5. CDR3 bases: TGCGCCAGCAGCCCCGGACAGGGAGCTAACTATGGCTACACCTTC. Protein: CASSPGQGANYGYTF.